Listed below are T cell receptor beta chains from one sample, sequenced in a study of response to subunit inactivated influenza vaccine. From the RT-PCR reads, TCRdb called clonotypes with MiXCR, one entry per CDR3 protein. The profile shows hundreds of thousands of distinct CDR3 sequences, approximately 14% of them singletons. The sample consisted of PBMCs from blood, taken 14 to 15 days before vaccination. These receptors originate from a man aged 50 to 59 who received an inactivated influenza vaccine. CDR3s include the opening cysteine and the closing phenylalanine or tryptophan. Fields, in order: CDR3 protein, CDR3 DNA, D gene, clone size, V gene, CDR3 length, J gene. D genes are given only for firm matches. Clone size, where shown, is once, few, many, or a class for clones that have expanded.

CDR3: CASSSITSEAYNEQFF; DNA: TGTGCCAGCAGTTCGATTACTAGCGAAGCCTACAATGAGCAGTTCTTC; D: TRBD2; size: many; V: TRBV12-3/TRBV12-4; length: 16; J: TRBJ2-1
CDR3: CASSHQRSEQFF; DNA: TGTGCCAGCAGTCACCAGAGGAGTGAGCAGTTCTTC; D: .; size: few; V: TRBV6-5; length: 12; J: TRBJ2-1
CDR3: CASSQVNGRGTYEQYF; DNA: TGTGCCAGCAGCCAAGTCAACGGCAGGGGGACCTACGAGCAGTACTTC; D: TRBD1; size: .; V: TRBV4-2; length: 16; J: TRBJ2-7
CDR3: CATSRDKTGVSPLHF; DNA: TGTGCCACCAGCAGAGATAAGACAGGGGTTTCACCCCTCCACTTT; D: TRBD1; size: .; V: TRBV15; length: 15; J: TRBJ1-6
CDR3: CSVSSGLGETQYF; DNA: TGCAGCGTGAGTTCGGGACTGGGAGAGACCCAGTACTTC; D: .; size: .; V: TRBV29-1; length: 13; J: TRBJ2-5
CDR3: CASSEYSYSGNTIYF; DNA: TGTGCCAGCAGTGAATATAGCTACTCTGGAAACACCATATATTTT; D: .; size: many; V: TRBV25-1; length: 15; J: TRBJ1-3
CDR3: CASSQKRRDTQYF; DNA: TGCGCCAGCAGCCAGAAACGCCGGGATACGCAGTATTTT; D: .; size: .; V: TRBV4-1; length: 13; J: TRBJ2-3
CDR3: CSARVRRNTEAFF; DNA: TGCAGTGCTAGGGTGAGAAGAAACACTGAAGCTTTCTTT; D: .; size: few; V: TRBV20-1; length: 13; J: TRBJ1-1
CDR3: CASSEPSGDTETQYF; DNA: TGCGCCAGCAGCGAACCTAGTGGGGACACAGAGACCCAGTACTTC; D: .; size: .; V: TRBV5-1; length: 15; J: TRBJ2-5
CDR3: CASSLADTF; DNA: TGTGCCAGCAGCTTAGCGGACACCTTC; D: .; size: few; V: TRBV7-9; length: 9; J: TRBJ1-2
CDR3: CASSPGGGRGVSGELFF; DNA: TGTGCCAGCAGCCCAGGCGGGGGCAGGGGGGTATCCGGGGAGCTGTTTTTT; D: .; size: few; V: TRBV9; length: 17; J: TRBJ2-2
CDR3: CASTQGTSGSGEQYF; DNA: TGTGCCAGCACCCAAGGGACTAGCGGGAGTGGCGAGCAGTACTTC; D: TRBD2; size: .; V: TRBV28; length: 15; J: TRBJ2-7
CDR3: CSAGRTGNTGELFF; DNA: TGCAGTGCTGGCAGGACAGGGAACACCGGGGAGCTGTTTTTT; D: TRBD1; size: few; V: TRBV20-1; length: 14; J: TRBJ2-2
CDR3: CSVGETWDSPFQYF; DNA: TGCAGCGTTGGGGAGACCTGGGACAGCCCCTTCCAGTACTTC; D: TRBD1; size: few; V: TRBV29-1; length: 14; J: TRBJ2-4